The next 22 T cell receptor beta chains were all read from a single sample in a study of siplizumab effects on memory and regulatory T cells. TCRdb's table, derived via immunoSEQ multiplex PCR, lists solely in-frame clones and lacks some. The sample shows some 75,000 clones, around 93% of them seen only once. The sample consisted of CD8+ T cells sorted from blood. The receptors shown here come from a human donor in good health.

J is TRBJ2-5 and V is TRBV6-1; the D is unclear. The CDR3 consists of 14 residues. Germline loops: CDR1 MNHNS, CDR2 SASEGT. V dropped 1 base and J dropped 5 bases, with 11 bases sitting between them. In nucleotides, the CDR3 is TGTGCCAGCAGTGAAGTAGGCGTCGGGGAGACCCAGTACTTC. Residues: CASSEVGVGETQYF.

The chain links TRBV5-1 to TRBJ2-5; D ambiguous. Germline CDR1 and CDR2: SGHRS and YFSETQ. The CDR3 has 14 residues. V gave up 0 bases and J gave up 4 bases, with 10 bases separating them. CDR3 sequence: CASSLAGQAETQYF. CDR3 DNA sequence: TGCGCCAGCAGCTTGGCGGGCCAGGCAGAGACCCAGTACTTC.

This sequence joins TRBV10-1 and TRBJ2-7, with a possible D match to TRBD2 (6 bases). This CDR3 contains 14 residues. V was clipped by 2 bases and J by 2 bases, with 10 bases between them. From germline, CDR1 is WNHNN and CDR2 SYGVQD (reference sequence). The CDR3 sequence: CASSEAGRPYEQYF. As DNA, the CDR3 is TGCGCCAGCAGTGAGGCGGGGAGACCCTACGAGCAGTACTTC.

V usage is TRBV6-8 and J usage is TRBJ2-1; 9 positions match TRBD2. The length of the CDR3 is 17 residues. V was clipped by 0 bases and J by 7 bases; unmatched bases: 10. CDR1 MNHGY and CDR2 SAAAGT come from the germline V gene. CDR3 in amino acids: CASSYSGAGGPVNEQFF. The CDR3 region has the DNA TGTGCCAGCAGTTACTCTGGGGCGGGGGGGCCTGTAAATGAGCAGTTCTTC.

V and J are TRBV19 and TRBJ2-7, with 9 positions matching TRBD1. Germline trimming cut 0 bases from V and 2 bases from J; bases unmatched to any gene: 11. Germline V gene data show CDR1 as LNHDA and CDR2 as SQIVND (reference sequence). The CDR3 contains 18 residues. CDR3 amino acids: CASSIDHPGQGNPYEQYF. The CDR3 DNA is TGTGCCAGTAGTATAGATCACCCAGGACAGGGGAATCCCTACGAGCAGTACTTC.

The rearrangement joins TRBV4-1 to TRBJ2-7, with D maybe TRBD2 (6 bases). The V gene's germline CDR1 is MGHRA and CDR2 YSYEKL. This CDR3 contains 14 residues. V was shortened by 1 base and J by 3 bases, with 10 bases between the two germline ends. As DNA, the CDR3 is TGCGCCAGCAGCCAAGGGCTAGCGCTCTACGAGCAGTACTTC. Translated: CASSQGLALYEQYF.

CDR3 in DNA: TGTGCCAGCAGCTTGGTAGCAGGGGGTAATGAAAAACTGTTTTTT. It yields the protein CASSLVAGGNEKLFF. V is TRBV11-2 and J is TRBJ1-4; 7 nucleotides align to TRBD1. The germline V gene has CDR1 SGHAT and CDR2 FQNNGV. This CDR3 is built from 15 residues. Unmatched junction bases numbered 5, after V lost 3 bases and J lost 4 bases.

The genes are TRBV25-1 and TRBJ1-5, with TRBD1 as a possible D gene (6 bases). This CDR3 is 14 amino acids long. With 4 bases removed from V and 8 bases from J, the gap between germline ends came to 15 bases. Germline lookup yields CDR1 MGHDK and CDR2 SYGVNS. The DNA of the CDR3 is TGTGCCAGCAGTGGGGGGGCGGGCCTTGAGCCCCAGCATTTT. Translating gives CASSGGAGLEPQHF.

The chain links TRBV27 to TRBJ2-7; D unclear. Trimming took 6 bases from V and 1 from J, leaving 10 bases between them. CDR1 MNHEY and CDR2 SMNVEV come from the germline V gene (reference sequence). This CDR3 has 13 amino acids. CDR3 sequence: CASRLGSSYEQYF. The DNA of the CDR3 is TGTGCCAGCAGACTCGGGTCTTCCTACGAGCAGTACTTC.

The V call is TRBV4-3, the J call TRBJ2-7, with 8 positions matching TRBD1. Germline CDR1 and CDR2: LGHNA and YSLEER. V was clipped by 0 bases and J by 1 base; unmatched bases: 5. CDR3 size: 16 residues. CDR3 DNA sequence: TGCGCCAGCAGCCAAGATCAGGGGGCATCGTCCTACGAGCAGTACTTC. Its protein product is CASSQDQGASSYEQYF.

This chain connects TRBV11-2 to TRBJ2-1, with 11 positions matching TRBD2. Germline V lookup: CDR1 SGHAT, CDR2 FQNNGV. The V and J ends lost 4 bases and 7 bases, in that order; junction bases with no gene match: 9. The CDR3 length is 16 residues. The CDR3: CASSSWVAGGRNEQFF. DNA for the CDR3: TGTGCCAGCAGCTCCTGGGTAGCGGGGGGGCGGAATGAGCAGTTCTTC.

This chain uses TRBV30 with TRBJ1-2; D perhaps matches TRBD1 (5 bases). The germline V gene has CDR1 GTSNPN and CDR2 SVGIG (reference sequence). The V gene lost 2 bases and the J gene lost 6 bases, with 13 bases spanning the gap. The CDR3 loop spans 13 amino acids. The CDR3 nucleotides are TGTGCCTGGAGTACGGGGGTGTGGGATGGCTACACCTTC. Its translation: CAWSTGVWDGYTF.

The rearrangement uses TRBV7-9 and TRBJ2-5; D unclear. The J call could be wrong; TRBJ2-7 is a better fit for the DNA end. Per germline, CDR1 SEHNR and CDR2 FQNEAQ (reference sequence). CDR3 length: 12 amino acids. CDR3 coding DNA: TGTGCCAGCCTTGACCTAAACTACGAGCAGTACTTC. This gives the protein CASLDLNYEQYF.

This chain uses TRBV4-3 with TRBJ1-2; D unresolved. V lost 0 bases and J lost 5, with 10 bases in between. This CDR3 has 14 residues. Germline V gene sequence: CDR1 LGHNA, CDR2 YSLEER. CDR3: CASSQDRLGYGYTF. The DNA of the CDR3 is TGCGCCAGCAGCCAAGATCGCCTGGGGTATGGCTACACCTTC.

The rearrangement links TRBV4-3 to TRBJ2-1; D is unclear. The length of the CDR3 is 15 residues. V was shortened by 1 base and J by 5 bases, with 12 bases between the two germline ends. The germline gives CDR1 LGHNA, CDR2 YSLEER. CDR3 DNA sequence: TGCGCCAGCAGCCAAGTGGGAAACTACGACAATGAGCAGTTCTTC. Amino acid sequence: CASSQVGNYDNEQFF.

V is TRBV9 and J is TRBJ1-2, with D possibly matching TRBD1 (5 bases). The CDR3 loop spans 15 amino acids. Trimming took 2 bases from V and 4 from J, leaving 15 bases between them. CDR1 and CDR2 (germline): SGDLS, YYNGEE. This CDR3 is CASSVSRGGGYGYTF. CDR3 in DNA: TGTGCCAGCAGCGTTAGCCGGGGCGGCGGCTATGGCTACACCTTC.

V usage is TRBV10-2 and J usage is TRBJ1-1; no definite D call. The germline CDR1 and CDR2 sequences are WSHSY and SAAADI. CDR3 length equals 14 residues. The ends were cut back, 9 bases at V and 6 bases at J, with 20 bases in the middle. CDR3 residues: CASRYVWSDSEAFF. The CDR3 region has the DNA TGCGCCAGTAGATATGTCTGGTCGGACTCTGAAGCTTTCTTT.

V and J are TRBV13 and TRBJ2-7; D is possibly TRBD1 (6 bases). Trimming removed 3 bases at V and 3 bases at J, with 18 bases between. The CDR3 is made up of 16 amino acids. CDR1 is PRHDT, CDR2 FYEKMQ, per germline (reference sequence). The CDR3 nucleotides are TGTGCCAGCAGCTTTAACACAGGGATTTTGGACTACGAGCAGTACTTC. It is translated as CASSFNTGILDYEQYF.

The genes are TRBV29-1 and TRBJ2-1; D might be TRBD1 (5 bases). With 5 bases removed from V and 7 bases from J, the gap between germline ends came to 6 bases. The germline CDR1 and CDR2 sequences are SQVTM and ANQGSEA. The CDR3 is 10 residues long. CDR3: CSVTGNEQFF. Here the CDR3 DNA reads TGCAGCGTTACAGGAAATGAGCAGTTCTTC.

V gene TRBV7-9 combines with J gene TRBJ2-2; TRBD2 matches 7 bases. This CDR3 contains 16 residues. J gave up 4 bases and V 7 bases, and 12 bases lay outside the gene matches. CDR1 is SEHNR, CDR2 FQNEAQ, per germline (reference sequence). CDR3: CASIPPSGAGTGELFF. Here the CDR3 DNA reads TGTGCCAGCATTCCCCCAAGCGGGGCGGGCACCGGGGAGCTGTTTTTT.

The chain combines TRBV6-6 with TRBJ1-2; D is perhaps TRBD1 (6 bases). CDR3 size: 12 residues. CDR1 is MNHNY and CDR2 is SVGAGI in the germline V gene (reference sequence). V gave up 7 bases and J gave up 8 bases, with 14 bases separating them. CDR3 region: CASTWGGSGYTF. The CDR3 DNA reads TGTGCCAGCACTTGGGGGGGCTCCGGCTACACCTTC.

The sample holds one count of this clone. The chain is built from TRBV11-2 and TRBJ1-1; D gene unclear. The V gene lost 4 bases and the J gene lost 0 bases, with 15 bases spanning the gap. CDR1 is SGHAT, CDR2 FQNNGV, per germline. CDR3 length: 16 amino acids. CDR3: CASSSPFSQMNTEAFF. The CDR3, as DNA: TGTGCCAGCAGCTCGCCATTCTCCCAAATGAACACTGAAGCTTTCTTT.